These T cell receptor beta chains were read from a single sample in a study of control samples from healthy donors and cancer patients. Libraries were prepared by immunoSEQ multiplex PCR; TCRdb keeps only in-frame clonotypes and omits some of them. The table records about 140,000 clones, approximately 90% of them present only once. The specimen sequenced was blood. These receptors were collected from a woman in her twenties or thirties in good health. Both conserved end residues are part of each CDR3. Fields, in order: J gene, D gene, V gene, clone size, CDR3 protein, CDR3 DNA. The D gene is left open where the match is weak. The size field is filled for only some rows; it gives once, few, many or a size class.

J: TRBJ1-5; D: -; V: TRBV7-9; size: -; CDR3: CASSPQGGVQPQHF; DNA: TGTGCCAGCAGCCCACAGGGAGGAGTTCAGCCCCAGCATTTT
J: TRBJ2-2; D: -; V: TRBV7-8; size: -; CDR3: CASSFFYDRTNTGELFF; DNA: TGTGCCAGCAGCTTTTTTTACGACAGGACAAACACCGGGGAGCTGTTTTTT
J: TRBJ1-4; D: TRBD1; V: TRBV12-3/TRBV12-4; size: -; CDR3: CANRGSGEKLFF; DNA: TGTGCCAACAGGGGTTCTGGGGAAAAACTGTTTTTT
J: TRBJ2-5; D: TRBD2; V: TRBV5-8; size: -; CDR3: CASSLGLGETQYF; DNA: TGTGCCAGCAGCCTGGGACTAGGGGAGACCCAGTACTTC
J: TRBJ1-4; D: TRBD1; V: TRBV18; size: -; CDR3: CASSPQQGAGAKELFF; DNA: TGTGCCAGCTCACCGCAGCAGGGGGCCGGGGCCAAAGAACTGTTTTTT
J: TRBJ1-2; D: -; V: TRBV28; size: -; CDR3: CASSATAGPGDSYTF; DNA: TGTGCCAGCAGTGCCACAGCGGGTCCCGGGGACAGCTACACCTTC
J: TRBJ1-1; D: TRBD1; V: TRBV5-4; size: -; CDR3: CASTGQGGVNTEAFF; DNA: TGTGCCAGCACTGGACAGGGCGGGGTGAACACTGAAGCTTTCTTT
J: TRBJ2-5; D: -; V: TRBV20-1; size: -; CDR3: CSAWNWETQYF; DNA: TGCAGTGCTTGGAATTGGGAGACCCAGTACTTC
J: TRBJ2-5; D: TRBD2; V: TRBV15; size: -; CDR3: CATSRDDQRGEETQYF; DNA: TGTGCCACCAGCAGAGATGATCAGCGGGGAGAGGAGACCCAGTACTTC
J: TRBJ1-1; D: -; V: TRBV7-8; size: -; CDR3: CASSLRAWMNTEAFF; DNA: TGTGCCAGCAGCTTAAGGGCATGGATGAACACTGAAGCTTTCTTT
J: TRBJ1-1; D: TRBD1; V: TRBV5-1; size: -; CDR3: CASSRGTGEAFF; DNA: TGCGCCAGCAGCCGAGGGACAGGTGAAGCTTTCTTT
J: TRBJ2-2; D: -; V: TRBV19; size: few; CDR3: CASSAYRNTGELFF; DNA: TGTGCCAGTAGTGCCTACAGGAACACCGGGGAGCTGTTTTTT
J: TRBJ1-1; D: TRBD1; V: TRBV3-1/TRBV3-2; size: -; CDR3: CASSRKDRDAFF; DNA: TGTGCCAGCAGCCGGAAGGACAGGGACGCTTTCTTT
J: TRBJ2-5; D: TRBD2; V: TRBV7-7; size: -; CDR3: CASSPPAGGETQYF; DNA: TGTGCCAGCAGCCCCCCGGCGGGGGGGGAGACCCAGTACTTC
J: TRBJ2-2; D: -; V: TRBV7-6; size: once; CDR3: CASSLGGANTGELFF; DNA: TGTGCCAGCAGCTTAGGGGGGGCGAACACCGGGGAGCTGTTTTTT
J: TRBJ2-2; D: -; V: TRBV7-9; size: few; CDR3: CASSPCGAGEYHTGELFF; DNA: TGTGCCAGCAGCCCGTGTGGGGCCGGGGAATACCACACCGGGGAGCTGTTTTTT